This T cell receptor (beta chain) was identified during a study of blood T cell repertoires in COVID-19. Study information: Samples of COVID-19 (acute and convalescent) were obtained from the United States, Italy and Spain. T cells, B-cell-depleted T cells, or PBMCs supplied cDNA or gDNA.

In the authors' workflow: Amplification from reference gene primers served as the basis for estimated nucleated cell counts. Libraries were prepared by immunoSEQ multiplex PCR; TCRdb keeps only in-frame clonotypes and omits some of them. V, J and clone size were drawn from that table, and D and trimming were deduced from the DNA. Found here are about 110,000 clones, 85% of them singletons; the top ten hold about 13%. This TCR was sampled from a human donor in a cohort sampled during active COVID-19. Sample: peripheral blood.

The CDR3 protein is CASSLDRGQGTDTQYF. CDR3 DNA sequence: TGCGCCAGCAGCTTGGATAGGGGACAGGGCACAGATACGCAGTATTTT. V usage is TRBV5-1 and J usage is TRBJ2-3; TRBD1 matches at 8 bases. This CDR3 has 16 amino acids. The trim removed 0 bases at V and 1 base at J, leaving 4 bases unmatched. The germline gives CDR1 SGHRS, CDR2 YFSETQ.